Only a few counts were recorded for the clone carrying this T cell receptor beta chain. As yet, its antigen is unknown. CD45RO/CCR7/CD25/CD127/CD95/CD27 staining was used to isolate CD4+ naive, central memory, regulatory and stem cell-like memory cells by sorting. This sample was taken from a study of beta chain features in type 1 diabetes. Study-wide results and caveats: There was a moderate but significant shortening of TCRB CDR3s in all four CD4+ subsets of Type 1 diabetes patients.

The CDR3 is 16 amino acids. V was shortened by 5 bases and J by 4 bases, with 15 bases between the two germline ends. Germline CDR1 reads SEHNR; CDR2 reads FQNEAQ (reference sequence). Reverse transcribing all isolated RNA meant expressed TCRB transcripts were sequenced. TCRdb's table, derived via immunoSEQ multiplex PCR, lists solely in-frame clones and lacks some. The data contain some 700,000 clones, around an eighth of them singletons. This clonotype was obtained from a man younger than 35 with type 1 diabetes. Sequencing was performed on naive CD4+ T cells from blood. The gene calls are TRBV7-9 and TRBJ2-6; a possible D gene is TRBD2 (5 bases). The CDR3 loop is CASSRYGETGANVLTF. As DNA, the CDR3 is TGTGCCAGCAGCCGATACGGGGAGACCGGGGCCAACGTCCTGACTTTC.